This TCR beta chain was observed in a study of beta chain features in type 1 diabetes (dated by TCRdb to 2017 to 2018). Context from the whole study: No differences in mean age, gender distribution, total cell number or subset yield were found between patients and healthy donors. A total of roughly 110 million sorted cells were examined across all samples, and the number of cells per subset was strongly correlated with RNA yield. In the study, recently diagnosed type 1 diabetes patients and matched healthy donors were compared on the TCRB repertoires of their sorted circulating CD4+ T cell subsets. Whereas all 30 or so donors provided naive and central memory subsets, regulatory and stem cell-like memory subsets were isolated from just 8 patients and about eight healthy donors. The paper as a whole reports these results and caveats: HLA sub-analyses involved small numbers of individuals, so any influence of HLA type on TCRB rearrangement remained unresolved. Sequencing cDNA rather than genomic DNA could over-represent highly expressing activated cells, although activation and CD3 levels did not differ between groups. Naive, central memory and regulatory TCRB repertoires appeared more similar among patients than among healthy donors. At VDJ recombination sites, patients with type 1 diabetes made fewer insertions and deleted more nucleotides, a pattern implying thymic rearrangement abnormalities. Shorter templates might be favored by PCR, yet because patient and control samples were amplified and corrected together, any such skew would affect both groups equally. Type 1 diabetes patients showed a moderate but significant shortening of TCRB CDR3 length in all four CD4+ subsets.

The germline V gene gives CDR1 as MDHEN and CDR2 as SYDVKM. Clipping removes 10 bases from V and 6 bases from J, with 8 as the unmatched junction base count. CDR3 length: 14 amino acids, cysteine to phenylalanine. The read is trimmed to its CDR3 DNA, 42 bases read in frame from base 1. All of the isolated RNA was reverse transcribed with the High Capacity cDNA Reverse Transcription Kit, so expressed TCRB transcripts were sequenced. Deep immunoSEQ sequencing was applied to naive, central memory and regulatory T cell samples, giving an average of roughly 3.5 million total reads per sample. Sorted cells were lysed in RLT buffer, and RNA was extracted using DNase-treated RNeasy Micro or Mini kits according to cell number. Each cell subset was processed on its own to prevent cross-contamination, while patient and healthy donor samples were processed together. The immunoSEQ multiplex PCR was used to amplify TCRB sequences from cDNA, yielding 87-bp fragments that span the CDR3 region. The amplicons were sequenced using the Illumina HiSeq platform. In the authors' own workflow: PCR bias was corrected computationally using synthetic template baselines, and reads within Hamming distance 2 were collapsed, with unmergeable singletons discarded. By aligning reads against IMGT, V, D and J genes, CDR3 length, and insertions or deletions at six rearrangement sites were assigned. Within each subset, clonotype counts were normalized to sorted cell number, and only after that were true diversity and Gini coefficients computed with the tcR R package. The overlap coefficient, calculated on TCRB nucleotide sequences, was used to measure repertoire sharing. Not all clones reach the TCRdb copy of this immuneACCESS table, which keeps in-frame sequences only. Checked studies attribute under half of the gap to unresolved V genes and leave the rest unexplained. That table furnishes V, J and clone size, whereas the DNA furnished D and trimming. The sample contains 310,000 or so clones, less than 9.5% of them found a single time. The top ten clones comprise around 0.45% of the sample.

A single peripheral blood draw of roughly 0.11 L on average was collected from each donor into heparinised tubes. Naive, central memory, regulatory and stem cell-like memory CD4+ T cells were sorted on a BD FACSAria II using a panel including CD45RO, CCR7, CD25, CD127, CD95 and CD27. Purity was above 95% for every sorted population. PBMCs were isolated right away by Lymphoprep density gradient centrifugation and were stained directly, without culture. To minimize batch effects, samples were stained and sorted in pairs, one healthy donor with one patient per experiment. This clone was detected only a few times. This clone's antigen is unknown. Base qualities were left out, and no much larger clone turns up one base away.

This receptor chain uses TRBV28 and TRBJ1-5; 11 of the junction bases match TRBD1. The sequence derives from a young woman in good health. The material sequenced was central memory CD4+ T cells from blood. The nucleotide sequence reads as follows: TGTGCCACCGTACCGGGACAGGGGGGTCAGCCCCAGCATTTT. This translates into CATVPGQGGQPQHF.